This TCR beta chain was retrieved from a study of blood T cell repertoires in COVID-19. Study-level background: From T cells, B-cell-depleted T cells, or PBMCs came the material, which was cDNA or gDNA.

The table lists this clone with a count of one. In the study's own analysis: Amplifying reference gene primers gave estimates of nucleated cell counts. The repertoire was sequenced with immunoSEQ multiplex PCR; TCRdb's copy has only in-frame clones and lacks some. The V and J calls and the clone size are those of that table, but D and trimming were determined from the DNA. Of a few hundred thousand clones listed, roughly 89% are singletons. Germline CDR1 is SGHAT and CDR2 is FQNNGV. V lost 1 base and J 3 bases, leaving 16 bases between the germline ends. CDR3 length equals 17 residues. Contact with a PCR-confirmed or clinician-diagnosed COVID-19 case occurred within 2 weeks of entry.

The specimen sequenced was PBMCs or T cells enriched from blood (not recorded which). V gene TRBV11-2 combines with J gene TRBJ2-1, with TRBD1 as a possible D gene (5 bases). This TCR was recovered from a woman between 50 and 59 years old who had been exposed to COVID-19. CDR3 in amino acids: CASSLVLETEDYNEQFF. The CDR3 DNA sequence: TGTGCCAGCAGCTTAGTTCTCGAGACAGAGGACTACAATGAGCAGTTCTTC.